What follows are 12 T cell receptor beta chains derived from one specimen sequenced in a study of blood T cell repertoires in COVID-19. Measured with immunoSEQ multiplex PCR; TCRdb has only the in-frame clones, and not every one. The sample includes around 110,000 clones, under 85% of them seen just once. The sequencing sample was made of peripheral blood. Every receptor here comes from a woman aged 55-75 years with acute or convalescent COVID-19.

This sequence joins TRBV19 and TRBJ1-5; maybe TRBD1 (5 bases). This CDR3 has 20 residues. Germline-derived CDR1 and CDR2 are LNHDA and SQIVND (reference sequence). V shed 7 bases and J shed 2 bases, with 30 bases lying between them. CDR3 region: CASTSTGGISNRRGNQPQHF. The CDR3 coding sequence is TGTGCCAGTACCTCAACCGGGGGGATTAGTAACCGGCGTGGCAATCAGCCCCAGCATTTT. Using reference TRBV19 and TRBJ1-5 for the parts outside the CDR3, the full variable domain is DGGITQSPKYLFRKEGQNVTLSCEQNLNHDAMYWYRQDPGQGLRLIYYSQIVNDFQKGDIAEGYSVSREKKESFPLTVTSAQKNPTAFYLCASTSTGGISNRRGNQPQHFGDGTRLSIL.

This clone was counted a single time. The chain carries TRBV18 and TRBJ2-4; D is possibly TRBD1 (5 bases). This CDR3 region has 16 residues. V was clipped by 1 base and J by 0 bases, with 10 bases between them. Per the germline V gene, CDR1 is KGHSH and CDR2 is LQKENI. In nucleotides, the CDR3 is TGTGCCAGCTCACCACTTGAAGGGGTAGCCAAAAACATTCAGTACTTC. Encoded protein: CASSPLEGVAKNIQYF.

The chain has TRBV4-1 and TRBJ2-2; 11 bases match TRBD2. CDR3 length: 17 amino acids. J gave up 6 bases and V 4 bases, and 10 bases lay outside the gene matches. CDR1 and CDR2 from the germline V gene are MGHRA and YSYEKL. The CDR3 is CASSRGLAAPGAGELFF. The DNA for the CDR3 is TGCGCCAGCAGCCGGGGACTAGCGGCCCCCGGAGCCGGGGAGCTGTTTTTT.

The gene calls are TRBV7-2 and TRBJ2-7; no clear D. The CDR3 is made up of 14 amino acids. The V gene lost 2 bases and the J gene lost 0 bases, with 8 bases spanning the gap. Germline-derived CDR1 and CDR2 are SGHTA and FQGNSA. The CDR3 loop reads CASSLWASSYEQYF. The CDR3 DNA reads TGTGCCAGCAGCTTATGGGCGAGCTCCTACGAGCAGTACTTC.

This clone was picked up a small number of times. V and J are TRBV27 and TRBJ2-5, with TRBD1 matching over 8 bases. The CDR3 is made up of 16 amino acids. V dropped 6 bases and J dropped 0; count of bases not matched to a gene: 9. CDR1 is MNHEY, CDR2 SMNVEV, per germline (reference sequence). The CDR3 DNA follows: TGTGCCAGCAGCCACCTTGACAGGGGAAACCAAGAGACCCAGTACTTC. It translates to CASSHLDRGNQETQYF.

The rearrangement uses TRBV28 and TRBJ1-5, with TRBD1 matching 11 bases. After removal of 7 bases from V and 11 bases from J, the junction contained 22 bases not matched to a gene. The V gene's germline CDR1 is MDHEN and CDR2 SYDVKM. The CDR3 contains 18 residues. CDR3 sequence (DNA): TGTGCCAGCACCTCTCCGGGACAGGGGGTCTCTCGGGGAGCGACCCAGCATTTT. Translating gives CASTSPGQGVSRGATQHF.

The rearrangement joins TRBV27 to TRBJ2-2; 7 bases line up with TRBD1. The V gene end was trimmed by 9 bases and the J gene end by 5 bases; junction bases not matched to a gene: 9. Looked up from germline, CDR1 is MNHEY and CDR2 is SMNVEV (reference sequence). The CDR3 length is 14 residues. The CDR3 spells CASLEQGRTGELFF. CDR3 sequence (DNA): TGTGCCAGTCTAGAACAGGGGCGAACCGGGGAGCTGTTTTTT.

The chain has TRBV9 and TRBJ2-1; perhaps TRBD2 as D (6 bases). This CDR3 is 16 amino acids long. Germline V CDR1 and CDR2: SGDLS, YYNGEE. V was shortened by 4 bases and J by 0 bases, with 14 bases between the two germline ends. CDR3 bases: TGTGCCAGCAGCTCGGCGGGATCCAGCTCCTACAATGAGCAGTTCTTC. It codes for CASSSAGSSSYNEQFF.

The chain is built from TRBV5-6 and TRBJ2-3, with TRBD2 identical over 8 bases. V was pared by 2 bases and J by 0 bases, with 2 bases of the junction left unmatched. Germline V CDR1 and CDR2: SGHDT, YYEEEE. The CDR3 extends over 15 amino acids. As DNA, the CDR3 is TGTGCCAGCAGCTTTAGCGGGGCTAGCACAGATACGCAGTATTTT. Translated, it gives CASSFSGASTDTQYF.

The CDR3 sequence is CASSPLGGAGTFYGYTF. The DNA for the CDR3 is TGTGCCAGCAGCCCTCTTGGGGGGGCAGGCACCTTCTATGGCTACACCTTC. The rearrangement uses TRBV11-2 and TRBJ1-2; D perhaps matches TRBD1 (6 bases). CDR1 and CDR2 from the germline V gene are SGHAT and FQNNGV. The CDR3 is 17 amino acids. Trimming left V 5 bases short and J 4 bases short, with 23 bases between.

CDR3 nucleotides: TGCAGCGTGACCCTGGCGGGCGATACCTACGAGCAGTACTTC. It codes for CSVTLAGDTYEQYF. The genes are TRBV29-1 and TRBJ2-7; D might be TRBD2 (5 bases). Germline assignment: CDR1 SQVTM and CDR2 ANQGSEA. V was pared by 6 bases and J by 2 bases, with 17 bases between. The CDR3 totals 14 residues.

For the CDR3, the DNA is TGTGCCAGCAGCTCACGTGGACAGGGGGCTATGGATGAGCAGTTCTTC. Translation: CASSSRGQGAMDEQFF. This chain uses TRBV7-3 with TRBJ2-1; 11 bases are shared with TRBD1. This CDR3 contains 16 residues. CDR1 and CDR2 (germline): SGHTA, FQGTGA. V lost 4 bases to trimming and J lost 8 bases; unmatched junction nucleotides: 10.